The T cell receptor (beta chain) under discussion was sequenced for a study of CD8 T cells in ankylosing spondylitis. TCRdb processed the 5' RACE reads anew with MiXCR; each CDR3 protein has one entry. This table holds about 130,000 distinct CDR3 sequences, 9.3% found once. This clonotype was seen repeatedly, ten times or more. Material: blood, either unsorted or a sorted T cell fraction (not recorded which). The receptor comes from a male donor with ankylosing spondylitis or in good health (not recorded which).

The CDR3 coding sequence is TGCGCCAGCAGCCAAGTAACGGGTCCTGGGGGCACAGATACGCAGTATTTT. Residues: CASSQVTGPGGTDTQYF. This chain links TRBV4-1 with TRBJ2-3; D is unclear. The CDR3 loop spans 17 amino acids. V was cut by 1 base and J by 1 base, with 15 bases left in between. Germline V gene sequence: CDR1 MGHRA, CDR2 YSYEKL.